This T cell receptor (beta chain) was obtained from a study of shared clonotypes between healthy human individuals. Study observations and caveats: Shared clonotypes: 4.5% to 5% naive CD4, 3% to 3.5% naive CD8, around 2.2% memory CD4, 0.4% to 0.5% memory CD8.

V dropped 0 bases and J dropped 5 bases, with 10 bases sitting between them. This CDR3 has 14 residues. Germline V gene sequence: CDR1 MNHEY, CDR2 SVGAGI. As to this clone: Its antigen is currently unknown.

The authors' processing: Quality scores were absent from the junction-only immunoSEQ sequences, so filtering differed. Some clones are missing from TCRdb's copy, which holds only in-frame ones; the method was immunoSEQ multiplex PCR. For V, J and clone size, that table is used; D and trimming come from the DNA. This sample has some 2,100,000 clones, with about 92% found just once. Positively selected for CCR7, the CD45RO-negative cells used as naive CD8 cells excluded terminally differentiated effector memory CD45RA+ cells. Everyone who donated was a Caucasian adult who lived in Nashville, Tennessee.

This sequence joins TRBV6-5 and TRBJ2-5; the D is unclear. Input material: naive CD8+ T cells from PBMCs. The sequence derives from a man in his late teens or twenties in good health. Some clones in this sample may be carry-over from other donors' samples. The CDR3 is CASSYSVAEETQYF. The DNA of the CDR3 is TGTGCCAGCAGTTACTCTGTTGCGGAGGAGACCCAGTACTTC.